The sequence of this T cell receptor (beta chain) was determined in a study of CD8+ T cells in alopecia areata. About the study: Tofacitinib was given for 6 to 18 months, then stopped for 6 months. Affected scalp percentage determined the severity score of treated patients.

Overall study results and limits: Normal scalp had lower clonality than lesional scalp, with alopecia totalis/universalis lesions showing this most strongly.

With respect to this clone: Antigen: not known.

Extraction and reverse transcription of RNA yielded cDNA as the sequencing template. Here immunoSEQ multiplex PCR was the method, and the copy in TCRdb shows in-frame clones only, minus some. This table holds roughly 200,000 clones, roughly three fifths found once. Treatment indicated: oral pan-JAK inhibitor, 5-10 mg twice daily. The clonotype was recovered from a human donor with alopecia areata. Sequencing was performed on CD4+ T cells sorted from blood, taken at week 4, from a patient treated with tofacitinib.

CDR3 sequence reads: CASSPGLVRVEQYF. The CDR3 region has the DNA TGCGCCAGCAGCCCCGGACTAGTTCGGGTCGAGCAGTACTTC. The rearrangement links TRBV5-1 to TRBJ2-7; 7 nucleotides match TRBD2. The J segment lost 6 bases and the V segment lost 4 bases, leaving 10 bases of the junction unmatched. The CDR3 length is 14 residues. Germline-derived CDR1 and CDR2 are SGHRS and YFSETQ.